Below, 14 T cell receptor beta chains from the same sample are listed, as sequenced in a study of OX40 agonist ivuxolimab in advanced cancers. Library construction relied on the immunoSEQ multiplex PCR assay. The table comes from immuneACCESS by way of TCRdb, which keeps in-frame sequences with V and J called. Part of the clones is missing from these tables; in studies checked, under half for an unresolved V gene and the rest for unknown reasons. The sample table contains 45,000 or so clones; only one count was recorded for roughly 82% of them. Approximately 2.5% of the sample goes to the ten largest clones. The sample consisted of CD4+ or CD8+ T cells sorted from blood, taken in a trial of the OX40 agonist ivuxolimab. All receptors derive from an adult with an advanced solid tumor such as melanoma, head and neck, liver or kidney cancer.

The chain carries TRBV6-6 and TRBJ1-1; 10 bases are a match to TRBD1. CDR1 and CDR2 from the germline V gene are MNHNY and SVGAGI (reference sequence). J was trimmed by 5 bases and V by 8 bases; bases with no gene match: 11. CDR3 length equals 15 residues. CDR3 sequence reads: CASYRQGTGATEAFF. CDR3 coding DNA: TGTGCCAGCTACCGGCAGGGGACAGGGGCTACTGAAGCTTTCTTT.

V and J are TRBV2 and TRBJ1-6, with TRBD1 as a possible D gene (5 bases). The germline gives CDR1 SNHLY, CDR2 FYNNEI. V lost 3 bases, J lost 0 bases, and 12 bases lay in between. The CDR3 length is 17 residues. CDR3 bases: TGTGCCAGCAGTGACCCCGGGACGGACTCCTATAATTCACCCCTCCACTTT. Protein product: CASSDPGTDSYNSPLHF.

V and J are TRBV2 and TRBJ2-7; D gene unclear. V gave up 4 bases and J gave up 2 bases, with 12 bases separating them. The CDR3 runs 14 residues. Germline lookup yields CDR1 SNHLY and CDR2 FYNNEI. Here the CDR3 DNA reads TGTGCCAGCAGTGCACAGACGGCGACCTACGAGCAGTACTTC. Protein: CASSAQTATYEQYF.

The chain joins TRBV5-8 to TRBJ2-1; 9 bases agree with TRBD1. This CDR3 contains 15 residues. V dropped 4 bases and J dropped 8; count of bases not matched to a gene: 10. Germline-derived CDR1 and CDR2 are SGHTS and YDEGEE. CDR3 nucleotides: TGTGCCAGCAGCCCCGGACAGGGGCTCGTGGATGAGCAGTTCTTC. This codes for CASSPGQGLVDEQFF.

This chain joins TRBV9 and TRBJ2-3, with D uncertain. Per the germline V gene, CDR1 is SGDLS and CDR2 is YYNGEE. CDR3 length equals 14 residues. V was pared by 4 bases and J by 5 bases, with 14 bases between. CDR3 loop: CASSHPEGKDTQYF. CDR3 coding DNA: TGTGCCAGCAGCCACCCCGAAGGGAAAGATACGCAGTATTTT.

The CDR3 loop is CASSLRRGTEAFF. The CDR3 nucleotides read TGTGCCAGCAGCCTACGCCGAGGCACTGAAGCTTTCTTT. The genes are TRBV11-1 and TRBJ1-1; no definite D call. Trimming removed 5 bases at V and 4 bases at J, with 11 bases between. The CDR3 is 13 amino acids. The germline gives CDR1 SGHAT, CDR2 FQDESV (reference sequence).

The rearrangement joins TRBV27 to TRBJ2-7; 9 bases line up with TRBD1. The germline V gene has CDR1 MNHEY and CDR2 SMNVEV (reference sequence). V trimming: 9 bases; J trimming: 3 bases; junction bases outside the gene matches: 6. The CDR3 has 13 amino acids. CDR3 bases: TGTGCCAGGGCCGGGACAGGGATCTACGAGCAGTACTTC. Translated, it gives CARAGTGIYEQYF.

V and J are TRBV7-2 and TRBJ2-3, with 8 positions matching TRBD1. Per the germline V gene, CDR1 is SGHTA and CDR2 is FQGNSA. V was clipped by 0 bases and J by 11 bases; unmatched bases: 13. The CDR3 consists of 16 residues. The CDR3 loop reads CASSLAVARGLRLQYF. The CDR3 DNA is TGTGCCAGCAGCTTAGCAGTAGCCAGGGGGCTCCGTTTGCAGTATTTT.

The V and J genes are TRBV7-2 and TRBJ2-1; 7 bases are shared with TRBD2. The CDR3 contains 15 residues. Germline V gene lookup returns CDR1 SGHTA and CDR2 FQGNSA. V was clipped by 5 bases and J by 1 base; unmatched bases: 5. The CDR3 bases are TGTGCCAGCAGCGAAGATAGCGGGTCCTACAATGAGCAGTTCTTC. It translates to CASSEDSGSYNEQFF.

The chain links TRBV21-1 to TRBJ2-3; no check of the table's D call, TRBD1, against the DNA was made. TRBV21-1 is shown as a pseudogene. The CDR3 sequence is 14 residues long. The CDR3 DNA sequence: TGTGCCAGCAGCAAAAATGGCAACACAGATACGCAGTATTTT. Residues: CASSKNGNTDTQYF.

The genes are TRBV11-3 and TRBJ2-3; TRBD2 agrees at 11 bases. Germline CDR1 is SGHNT and CDR2 is YENEEA. The V segment lost 2 bases and the J segment 2 bases; nucleotides outside the gene matches: 9. The CDR3 contains 18 residues. DNA of the CDR3: TGTGCCAGCAGCTTAAGGAGGCTAGCGGGGGGCAACACAGATACGCAGTATTTT. Translation gives CASSLRRLAGGNTDTQYF.

The chain carries TRBV7-2 and TRBJ1-1, with unresolved D. Germline values: CDR1 SGHTA, CDR2 FQGNSA. V shed 1 base and J shed 4 bases, with 7 bases lying between them. The CDR3 extends over 13 amino acids. Written as DNA, the CDR3 is TGTGCCAGCAGCTTAGAGTCTCGCACTGAAGCTTTCTTT. Translating gives CASSLESRTEAFF.

This clone showed up just a few times. The chain employs TRBV4-2 and TRBJ1-1; 9 positions match TRBD1. The CDR3 has 14 amino acids. The V segment lost 4 bases and the J segment 7 bases; nucleotides outside the gene matches: 7. In germline, CDR1 is LGHNA, CDR2 YNFKEQ. CDR3 residues: CASSPGQGMGEAFF. The CDR3 bases are TGTGCCAGCAGCCCGGGACAGGGAATGGGTGAAGCTTTCTTT.

This clone is labeled as medium-sized (0.01 to 0.1%). The chain recombines TRBV6-1 with TRBJ1-2, with TRBD1 matching 8 bases. The V gene end was trimmed by 3 bases and the J gene end by 2 bases; junction bases not matched to a gene: 20. The CDR3 loop spans 20 amino acids. Germline CDR1 MNHNS, CDR2 SASEGT. CDR3 sequence (DNA): TGTGCCAGCAGTGAGGCGGGACAGGCCACTCCAGGCATCAACAACTATGGCTACACCTTC. It codes for CASSEAGQATPGINNYGYTF.